This record concerns one T cell receptor beta chain sequence. The data belong to a study of cytomegalovirus exposure and HLA in healthy donors. Vbeta (60) and Jbeta (13) primers were used in the PCR. Data came from immunoSEQ multiplex PCR; TCRdb stores just in-frame clones and leaves some out. The sample contains about 190,000 clones, around 78% of which appear only once. Trimming removed 3 bases from V and 12 bases from J; junction bases left unmatched: 7. There are 13 residues in the CDR3. Per the germline V gene, CDR1 is SEHNR and CDR2 is FQNEAQ (reference sequence). Sequenced material: PBMCs. This sequence joins TRBV7-9 and TRBJ2-1; 8 positions agree with TRBD2. This sequence was found in a woman in her twenties or thirties in good health and CMV-seropositive. In DNA form, the CDR3 reads TGTGCCAGCAGCTTCTTACTAGCGGAGCCGCAGTTCTTC. Encoded protein: CASSFLLAEPQFF.